This TCR beta chain emerged from a study of blood T cells in healthy people across ages. Per the germline V gene, CDR1 is KGHDR and CDR2 is SFDVKD. Trimming cost V 5 bases and J 6 bases; bases outside gene matches: 8. The CDR3 is made up of 14 amino acids. The second PCR ran roughly 6 to 11 cycles with a sample-barcoded 5' primer and J-beta primers. One entry per CDR3 protein, called by TCRdb with MiXCR from the 5' RACE reads. The table lists some 900,000 distinct CDR3 sequences, 45% to 50% of them singletons. The clonotype was recovered from a man aged 25-45 years in good health. The specimen was blood. The chain carries TRBV24-1 and TRBJ1-1, with 7 bases that match TRBD1. The CDR3 reads CATSAAGGKAEAFF. The CDR3 DNA reads as TGTGCCACCAGTGCGGCAGGGGGAAAGGCTGAAGCTTTCTTT.